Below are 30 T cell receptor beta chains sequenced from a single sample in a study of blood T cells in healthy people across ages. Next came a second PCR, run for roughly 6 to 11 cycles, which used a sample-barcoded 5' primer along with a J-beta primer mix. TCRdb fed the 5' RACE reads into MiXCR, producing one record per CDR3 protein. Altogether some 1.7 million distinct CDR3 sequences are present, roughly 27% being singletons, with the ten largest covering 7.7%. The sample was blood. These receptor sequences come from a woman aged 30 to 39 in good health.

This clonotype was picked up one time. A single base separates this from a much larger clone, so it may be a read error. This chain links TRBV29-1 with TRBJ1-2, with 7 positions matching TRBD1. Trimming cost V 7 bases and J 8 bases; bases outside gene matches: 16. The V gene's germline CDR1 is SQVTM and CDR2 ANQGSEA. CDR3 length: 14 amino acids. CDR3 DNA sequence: TGCAGCGCCACTTCTACAGGGGCGCTTGCAGGCTACACCTTC. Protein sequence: CSATSTGALAGYTF.

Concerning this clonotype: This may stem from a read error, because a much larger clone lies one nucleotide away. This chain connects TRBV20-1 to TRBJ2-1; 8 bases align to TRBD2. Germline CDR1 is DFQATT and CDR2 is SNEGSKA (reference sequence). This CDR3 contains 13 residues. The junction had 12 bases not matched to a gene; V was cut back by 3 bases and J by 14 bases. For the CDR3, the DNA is TGCAGTGCTAGCTCGGCGGGAGGAGGGGTCGAGTTCTTC. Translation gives CSASSAGGGVEFF.

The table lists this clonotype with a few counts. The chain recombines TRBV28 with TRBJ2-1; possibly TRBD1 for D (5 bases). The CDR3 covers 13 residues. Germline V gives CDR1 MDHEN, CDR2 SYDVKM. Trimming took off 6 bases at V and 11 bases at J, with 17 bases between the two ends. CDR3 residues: CASSQGGHPQQFF. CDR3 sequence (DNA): TGTGCCAGCAGCCAGGGCGGCCATCCACAGCAGTTCTTC.

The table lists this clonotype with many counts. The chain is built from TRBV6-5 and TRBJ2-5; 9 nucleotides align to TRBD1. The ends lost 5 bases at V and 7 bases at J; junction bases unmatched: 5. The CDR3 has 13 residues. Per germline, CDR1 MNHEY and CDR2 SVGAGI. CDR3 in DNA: TGTGCCAGCAGTCGGGGACAGGGAGTGACCCAGTACTTC. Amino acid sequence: CASSRGQGVTQYF.

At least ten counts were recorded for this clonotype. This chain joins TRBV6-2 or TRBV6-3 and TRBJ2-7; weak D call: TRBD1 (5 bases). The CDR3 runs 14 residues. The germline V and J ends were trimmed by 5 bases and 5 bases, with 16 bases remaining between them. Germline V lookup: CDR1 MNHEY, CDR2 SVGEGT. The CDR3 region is CASSATVQANEQYF. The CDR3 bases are TGTGCCAGCAGTGCGACAGTACAGGCTAACGAGCAGTACTTC.

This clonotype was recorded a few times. Written as DNA, the CDR3 is TGTGCCAGCAGTCAGAGTCGGAAGACCCAGTACTTC. Its protein product is CASSQSRKTQYF. The chain couples TRBV28 to TRBJ2-5; D ambiguous. CDR1 is MDHEN, CDR2 SYDVKM, per germline. There are 12 residues in the CDR3. V lost 5 bases and J 6 bases, leaving 10 bases between the germline ends.

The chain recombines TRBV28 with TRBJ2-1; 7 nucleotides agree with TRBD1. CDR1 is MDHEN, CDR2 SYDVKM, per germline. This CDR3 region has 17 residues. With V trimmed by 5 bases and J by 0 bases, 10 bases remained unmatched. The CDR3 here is CASSLPRTGSSYNEQFF. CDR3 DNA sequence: TGTGCCAGCAGTCTCCCTCGGACAGGCAGCTCCTACAATGAGCAGTTCTTC.

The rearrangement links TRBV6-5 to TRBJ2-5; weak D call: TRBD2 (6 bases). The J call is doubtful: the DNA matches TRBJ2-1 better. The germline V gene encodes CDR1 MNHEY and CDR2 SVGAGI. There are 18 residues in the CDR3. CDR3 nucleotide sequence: TGTGCCAGCAGTTACTCCGGGGCTGTACCCCCGGGGGAAGAGACCCAGTTCTTC. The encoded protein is CASSYSGAVPPGEETQFF.

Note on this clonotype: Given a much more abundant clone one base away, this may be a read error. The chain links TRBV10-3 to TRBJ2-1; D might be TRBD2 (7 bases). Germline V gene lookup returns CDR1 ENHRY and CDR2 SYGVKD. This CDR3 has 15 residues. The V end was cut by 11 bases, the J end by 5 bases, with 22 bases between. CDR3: CAAAEGGLSDNEQFF. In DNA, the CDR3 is TGTGCCGCGGCGGAGGGGGGGTTGTCGGACAATGAGCAGTTCTTC.

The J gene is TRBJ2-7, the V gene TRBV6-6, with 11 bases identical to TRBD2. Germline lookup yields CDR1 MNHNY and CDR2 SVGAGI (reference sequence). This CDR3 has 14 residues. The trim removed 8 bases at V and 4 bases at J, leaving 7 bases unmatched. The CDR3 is CASGTSGGLYEQYF. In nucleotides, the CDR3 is TGTGCCAGCGGTACTAGCGGGGGTTTATACGAGCAGTACTTC.

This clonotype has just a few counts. The CDR3 coding sequence is TGCAGTGCTCGTGGGAACACCGGGGAGCTGTTTTTT. It yields the protein CSARGNTGELFF. This rearrangement joins TRBV20-1 to TRBJ2-2; D uncertain. The CDR3 contains 12 residues. Germline V gene lookup returns CDR1 DFQATT and CDR2 SNEGSKA (reference sequence). Trimming stripped 5 bases from V and 1 base from J, with 5 bases between.

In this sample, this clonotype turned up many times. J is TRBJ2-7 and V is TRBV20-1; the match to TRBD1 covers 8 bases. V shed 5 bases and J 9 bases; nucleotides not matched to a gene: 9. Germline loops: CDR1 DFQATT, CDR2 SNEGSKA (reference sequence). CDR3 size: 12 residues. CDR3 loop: CSAASDRGGQYF. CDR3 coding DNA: TGCAGTGCTGCCTCCGACAGGGGTGGGCAGTACTTC.

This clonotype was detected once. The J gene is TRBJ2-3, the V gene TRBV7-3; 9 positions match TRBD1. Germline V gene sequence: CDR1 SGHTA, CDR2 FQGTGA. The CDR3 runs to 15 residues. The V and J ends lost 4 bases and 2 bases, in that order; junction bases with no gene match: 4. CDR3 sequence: CASSSWDRDTDTQYF. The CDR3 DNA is TGTGCCAGCAGCTCCTGGGACAGGGACACAGATACGCAGTATTTT.

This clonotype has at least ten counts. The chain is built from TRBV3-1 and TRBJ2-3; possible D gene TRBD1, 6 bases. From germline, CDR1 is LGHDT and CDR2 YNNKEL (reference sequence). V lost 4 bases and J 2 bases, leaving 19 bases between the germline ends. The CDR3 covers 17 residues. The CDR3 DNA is TGTGCCAGCAGCCCGCAGGACAGTCTAAGGTTCACAGATACGCAGTATTTT. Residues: CASSPQDSLRFTDTQYF.

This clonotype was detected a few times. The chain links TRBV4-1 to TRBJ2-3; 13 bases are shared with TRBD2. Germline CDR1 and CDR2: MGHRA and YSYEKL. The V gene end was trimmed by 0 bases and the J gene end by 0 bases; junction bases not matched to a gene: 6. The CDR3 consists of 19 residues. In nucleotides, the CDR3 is TGCGCCAGCAGCCAAGATTCACTAGCGGGGGGGGTTAGCACAGATACGCAGTATTTT. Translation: CASSQDSLAGGVSTDTQYF.

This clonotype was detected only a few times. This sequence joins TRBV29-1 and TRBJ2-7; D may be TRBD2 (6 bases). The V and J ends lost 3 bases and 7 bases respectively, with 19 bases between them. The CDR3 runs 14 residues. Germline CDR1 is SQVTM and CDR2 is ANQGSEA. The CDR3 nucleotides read TGCAGCGTTGAGGTCCGGGGGTCTACGGGGGAGCAGTACTTC. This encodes CSVEVRGSTGEQYF.

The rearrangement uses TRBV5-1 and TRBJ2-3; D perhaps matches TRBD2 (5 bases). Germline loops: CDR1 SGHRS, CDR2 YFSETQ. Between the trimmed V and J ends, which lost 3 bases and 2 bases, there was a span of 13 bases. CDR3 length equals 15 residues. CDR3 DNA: TGCGCCAGCAGCTCCGATAGCGACGACACAGATACGCAGTATTTT. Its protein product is CASSSDSDDTDTQYF.

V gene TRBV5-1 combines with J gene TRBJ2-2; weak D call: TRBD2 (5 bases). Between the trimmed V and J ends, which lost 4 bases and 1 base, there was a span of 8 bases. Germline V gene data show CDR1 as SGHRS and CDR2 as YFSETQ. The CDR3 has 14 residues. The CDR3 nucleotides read TGCGCCAGCAGCCGGGAACAGAACACCGGGGAGCTGTTTTTT. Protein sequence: CASSREQNTGELFF.

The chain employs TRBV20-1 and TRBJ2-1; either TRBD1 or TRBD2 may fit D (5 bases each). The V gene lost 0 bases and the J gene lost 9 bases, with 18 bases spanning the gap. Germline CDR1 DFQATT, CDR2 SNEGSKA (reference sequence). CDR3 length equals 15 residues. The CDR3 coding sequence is TGCAGTGCTAGAGATGGTCGGGGCAGGGATCCTGAGCAGTTCTTC. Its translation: CSARDGRGRDPEQFF.

DNA of the CDR3: TGTGCCAGCAGCTTAAGGACGGGGAGTGAAGCTTTCTTT. Its translation: CASSLRTGSEAFF. The chain carries TRBV7-8 and TRBJ1-1; no clear D gene. CDR3 size: 13 residues. The germline V gene has CDR1 SGHVS and CDR2 FQNEAQ. V lost 2 bases to trimming and J lost 7 bases, with 11 bases between them.

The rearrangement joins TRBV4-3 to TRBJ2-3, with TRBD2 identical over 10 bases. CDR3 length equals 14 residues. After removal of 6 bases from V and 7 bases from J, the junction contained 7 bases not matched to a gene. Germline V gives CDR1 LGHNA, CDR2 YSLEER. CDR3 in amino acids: CASSSSGSANTQYF. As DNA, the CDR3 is TGCGCCAGCAGTTCTAGCGGGAGCGCAAATACGCAGTATTTT.

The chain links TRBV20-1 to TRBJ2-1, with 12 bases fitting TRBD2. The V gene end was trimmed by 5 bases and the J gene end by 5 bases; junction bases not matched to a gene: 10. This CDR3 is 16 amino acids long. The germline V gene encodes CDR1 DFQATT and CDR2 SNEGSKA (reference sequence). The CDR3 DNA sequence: TGCAGTGCTCAGAAGACTAGCGGGGGCTCTAACAATGAGCAGTTCTTC. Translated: CSAQKTSGGSNNEQFF.

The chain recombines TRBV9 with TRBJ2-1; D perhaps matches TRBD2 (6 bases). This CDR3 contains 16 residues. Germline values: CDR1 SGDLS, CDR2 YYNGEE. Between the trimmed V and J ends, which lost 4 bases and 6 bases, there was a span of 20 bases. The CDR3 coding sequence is TGTGCCAGCAGCCCGGAGATGGGGGGTCTCCCCAATGAGCAGTTCTTC. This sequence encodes CASSPEMGGLPNEQFF.

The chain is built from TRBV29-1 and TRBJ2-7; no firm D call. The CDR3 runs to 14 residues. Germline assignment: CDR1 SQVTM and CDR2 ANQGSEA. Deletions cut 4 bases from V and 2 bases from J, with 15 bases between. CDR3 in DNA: TGCAGCGTTGTCGTATCTGGTTCGGCCTACGAGCAGTACTTC. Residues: CSVVVSGSAYEQYF.

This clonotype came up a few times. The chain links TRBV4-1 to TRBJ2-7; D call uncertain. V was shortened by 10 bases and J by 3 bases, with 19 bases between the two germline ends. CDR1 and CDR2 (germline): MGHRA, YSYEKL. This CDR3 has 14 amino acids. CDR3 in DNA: TGCGCCATCACCCAGGACCCCCACTACTACGAGCAGTACTTC. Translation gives CAITQDPHYYEQYF.

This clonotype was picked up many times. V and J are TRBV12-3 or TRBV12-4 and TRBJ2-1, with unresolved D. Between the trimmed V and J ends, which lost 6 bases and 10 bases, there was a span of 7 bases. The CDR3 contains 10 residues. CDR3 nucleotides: TGTGCCAGCAGCCGATTCGAGCAGTTCTTC. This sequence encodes CASSRFEQFF.

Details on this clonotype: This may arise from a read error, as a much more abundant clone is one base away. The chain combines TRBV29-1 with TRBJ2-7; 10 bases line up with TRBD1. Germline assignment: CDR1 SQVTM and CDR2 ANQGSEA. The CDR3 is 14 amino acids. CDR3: CGVGRGTGAYEQYF. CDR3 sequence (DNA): TGCGGCGTTGGCCGGGGGACAGGGGCCTACGAGCAGTACTTC.

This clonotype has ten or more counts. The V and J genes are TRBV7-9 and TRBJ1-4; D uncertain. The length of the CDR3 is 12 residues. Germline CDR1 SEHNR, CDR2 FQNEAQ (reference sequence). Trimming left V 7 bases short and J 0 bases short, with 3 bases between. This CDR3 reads CASTATNEKLFF. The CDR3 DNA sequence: TGTGCCAGCACCGCAACTAATGAAAAACTGTTTTTT.

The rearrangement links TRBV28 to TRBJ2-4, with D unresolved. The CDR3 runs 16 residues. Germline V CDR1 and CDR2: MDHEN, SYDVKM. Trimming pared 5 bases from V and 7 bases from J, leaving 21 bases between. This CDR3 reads CASSQPRTSQGNIQYF. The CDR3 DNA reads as TGTGCCAGCAGTCAACCACGGACCTCTCAAGGGAACATTCAGTACTTC.

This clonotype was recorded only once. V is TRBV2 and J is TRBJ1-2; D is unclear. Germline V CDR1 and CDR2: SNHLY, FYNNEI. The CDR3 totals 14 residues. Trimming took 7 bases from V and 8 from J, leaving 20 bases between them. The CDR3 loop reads CASMVRGKNSGYTF. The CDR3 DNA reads TGTGCCAGCATGGTCCGGGGAAAGAATAGCGGCTACACCTTC.